This T cell receptor (beta chain) appears in the sequencing data of a study of cytomegalovirus exposure and HLA in healthy donors. For the study at large: An analysis done earlier identified some 120 million unique TCR beta sequences from 200 million or so T cells.

The study ran its PCR with 60 Vbeta and 13 Jbeta primers. The assay was immunoSEQ multiplex PCR, and TCRdb's table has in-frame clones only and misses some. The profile shows 95,000 to 120,000 clones, about 78% of them singletons. Of note for this clone: The antigen remains undetermined. An end of the junction differs from the germline gene, which may be a read error.

Whole-study results and caveats: Cytomegalovirus status was reportedly diagnosed by the classifier with high sensitivity and specificity.

This CDR3 has 16 residues. Germline lookup yields CDR1 SSHAT and CDR2 FNYEAQ (reference sequence). The source is a woman in her twenties or thirties in good health and CMV-seropositive. The rearrangement uses TRBV7-7 and TRBJ2-1; TRBD1 aligns across 8 bases. Sample: PBMCs. This CDR3 reads CASSLLDRGEYNEQFF. The CDR3, as DNA: TGTGCTAGCAGCCTGCTCGACAGGGGCGAATACAATGAGCAGTTCTTC.